Listed below are T cell receptor beta chains from one sample, sequenced in a study of T cell repertoires in aging, cancer and after chemotherapy. TCRdb reanalysed the multiplex PCR reads using MiXCR and keeps one entry per CDR3 protein. The sample holds 3,000 to 3,500 distinct CDR3 sequences, about 47% seen once. Sequencing was performed on blood. These receptor sequences come from a human donor with a blood cancer. Both conserved end residues are part of each CDR3. The D gene is left open where the match is weak. Some rows have no size entry. The others give once, few or many, or a class for an expanded clone.

cdr3_nt: TGTGCCAGTAGTATCGCCCCCCTCGGGGATGAGCAGTTCTTC
cdr3_aa: CASSIAPLGDEQFF
j_call: TRBJ2-1
v_call: TRBV19
d_call: -
clone_size: few

cdr3_nt: TGTGCCAGCAGCTGGGACAGCCAAGAGACCCAGTACTTC
cdr3_aa: CASSWDSQETQYF
j_call: TRBJ2-5
v_call: TRBV5-6
d_call: TRBD1
clone_size: -

cdr3_nt: TGTGCCAGCAGTTACGTTCAGGGACAGGGACAAGGGGAGCTGTTTTTT
cdr3_aa: CASSYVQGQGQGELFF
j_call: TRBJ2-2
v_call: TRBV6-2/TRBV6-3
d_call: TRBD1
clone_size: -

cdr3_nt: TGTGCCAGCAGTTTAGGCTTCGGGGGAACAGCAAACACTGAAGCTTTCTTT
cdr3_aa: CASSLGFGGTANTEAFF
j_call: TRBJ1-1
v_call: TRBV12-3/TRBV12-4
d_call: -
clone_size: few

cdr3_nt: TGTGCCTGGAGTGCGAGTCCGGGAGGCCCCGCGGGCGGGGAGCTGTTTTTT
cdr3_aa: CAWSASPGGPAGGELFF
j_call: TRBJ2-2
v_call: TRBV30
d_call: TRBD2
clone_size: -

cdr3_nt: TGTGCCAGCTCCCTCGGACTAGCTCGGGCGACCCAGTACTTC
cdr3_aa: CASSLGLARATQYF
j_call: TRBJ2-5
v_call: TRBV18
d_call: TRBD2
clone_size: -

cdr3_nt: TGTGCCAGCAGCTTATGGACAGACACCGGGGAGCTGTTTTTT
cdr3_aa: CASSLWTDTGELFF
j_call: TRBJ2-2
v_call: TRBV7-2
d_call: -
clone_size: -

cdr3_nt: TGTGCCAGCACTTTTCTTCTTGGGACACATCATGGGGACACTGAAGCTTTCTTT
cdr3_aa: CASTFLLGTHHGDTEAFF
j_call: TRBJ1-1
v_call: TRBV6-2/TRBV6-3
d_call: -
clone_size: -

cdr3_nt: TGTGCCAGTAGTGCTAGCGGGAGCTACGAGCAGTACTTC
cdr3_aa: CASSASGSYEQYF
j_call: TRBJ2-7
v_call: TRBV19
d_call: TRBD2
clone_size: few

cdr3_nt: TGTGCCAGCAGTTTAGACGGGAGCATCAATGAGCAGTTCTTC
cdr3_aa: CASSLDGSINEQFF
j_call: TRBJ2-1
v_call: TRBV12-3/TRBV12-4
d_call: -
clone_size: -

cdr3_nt: TGCGCCAGCAGCTTGGAGGAGGAGACCCAGTACTTC
cdr3_aa: CASSLEEETQYF
j_call: TRBJ2-5
v_call: TRBV5-3
d_call: -
clone_size: -

cdr3_nt: TGTGCCAGCAGCTTGGCGGGGACCAGATATCAGCCCCAGCATTTT
cdr3_aa: CASSLAGTRYQPQHF
j_call: TRBJ1-5
v_call: TRBV5-6
d_call: -
clone_size: -

cdr3_nt: TGTGCCAGCTCACCGAACCGGGATCGCGCCCCCGCCGGGGAGCTGTTTTTT
cdr3_aa: CASSPNRDRAPAGELFF
j_call: TRBJ2-2
v_call: TRBV18
d_call: -
clone_size: few

cdr3_nt: TGCAGCGTTGAAGAAGGTGGCTACACCTTC
cdr3_aa: CSVEEGGYTF
j_call: TRBJ1-2
v_call: TRBV29-1
d_call: -
clone_size: medium-sized

cdr3_nt: TGTGCCAGCTCACCTGGACTAGCGGGAGGCAGACGGATCGGCGAGCAGTACTTC
cdr3_aa: CASSPGLAGGRRIGEQYF
j_call: TRBJ2-7
v_call: TRBV18
d_call: TRBD2
clone_size: -

cdr3_nt: TGTGCCAGCATTCCAAGGGGAGGTCACGACACCGGGGAGCTGTTTTTT
cdr3_aa: CASIPRGGHDTGELFF
j_call: TRBJ2-2
v_call: TRBV6-6
d_call: -
clone_size: -

cdr3_nt: TGTGCCACCAGCAGAGCTGAGACAGGAGCCGGTGGCTACACCTTC
cdr3_aa: CATSRAETGAGGYTF
j_call: TRBJ1-2
v_call: TRBV15
d_call: -
clone_size: -

cdr3_nt: TGTGCCATCAGTGGTTCCTATAATTCACCCCTCCACTTT
cdr3_aa: CAISGSYNSPLHF
j_call: TRBJ1-6
v_call: TRBV10-3
d_call: -
clone_size: few

cdr3_nt: TGTGCCAGTCGACAGGGATCGGGCTCACCCCTCCACTTT
cdr3_aa: CASRQGSGSPLHF
j_call: TRBJ1-6
v_call: TRBV19
d_call: TRBD1
clone_size: -

cdr3_nt: TGTGCCAGCAGTTACGGGATAGCGGAGGACAATGAGCAGTTCTTC
cdr3_aa: CASSYGIAEDNEQFF
j_call: TRBJ2-1
v_call: TRBV6-5
d_call: -
clone_size: -

cdr3_nt: TGTGCCAGTAGTTCCACAGGGGGACCGTACAATGAGCAGTTCTTC
cdr3_aa: CASSSTGGPYNEQFF
j_call: TRBJ2-1
v_call: TRBV19
d_call: TRBD1
clone_size: few

cdr3_nt: TGTGCCAGCAGTTCGAGACAGATGTGGGACTATGGCTACACCTTC
cdr3_aa: CASSSRQMWDYGYTF
j_call: TRBJ1-2
v_call: TRBV6-5
d_call: -
clone_size: few

cdr3_nt: TGCAGCGTTGAAATCACGGGAAATGAAAAACTGTTTTTT
cdr3_aa: CSVEITGNEKLFF
j_call: TRBJ1-4
v_call: TRBV29-1
d_call: -
clone_size: -

cdr3_nt: TGTGCCAGCAGTCTACAGGGTAATAATTCACCCCTCCACTTT
cdr3_aa: CASSLQGNNSPLHF
j_call: TRBJ1-6
v_call: TRBV27
d_call: -
clone_size: -

cdr3_nt: TGTGCCAGTAGTATAGGAGGGGGCCCCCCAGATACGCAGTATTTT
cdr3_aa: CASSIGGGPPDTQYF
j_call: TRBJ2-3
v_call: TRBV19
d_call: TRBD1
clone_size: -

cdr3_nt: TGTGCCAGCACCCCATACTCCGACACCGGCACAGATACGCAGTATTTT
cdr3_aa: CASTPYSDTGTDTQYF
j_call: TRBJ2-3
v_call: TRBV5-6
d_call: -
clone_size: few

cdr3_nt: TGTGCCAGCCTCAGGGGGATCAAGGCACACAATGAGCAGTTCTTC
cdr3_aa: CASLRGIKAHNEQFF
j_call: TRBJ2-1
v_call: TRBV13
d_call: TRBD1
clone_size: -

cdr3_nt: TGTGCCATCAGCCCTCGGGACAGGGTGACCTCTGGGGCCAACGTCCTGACTTTC
cdr3_aa: CAISPRDRVTSGANVLTF
j_call: TRBJ2-6
v_call: TRBV10-3
d_call: TRBD1
clone_size: -

cdr3_nt: TGCAGTGCTAGAGATCTCGGACAAATTTACAATGAGCAGTTCTTC
cdr3_aa: CSARDLGQIYNEQFF
j_call: TRBJ2-1
v_call: TRBV20-1
d_call: -
clone_size: -

cdr3_nt: TGTGCCAGTAGTCCCCGGGGGGCAACTAATGAAAAACTGTTTTTT
cdr3_aa: CASSPRGATNEKLFF
j_call: TRBJ1-4
v_call: TRBV19
d_call: -
clone_size: -

cdr3_nt: TGTGCCAGTAGTAGTGATAGCGGGAGGGCGGAGACCCAGTACTTC
cdr3_aa: CASSSDSGRAETQYF
j_call: TRBJ2-5
v_call: TRBV19
d_call: TRBD2
clone_size: few

cdr3_nt: TGCAGCGCCCCCTCTTGGGAGGGACAGGGGCGCAACTACAATGAGCAGTTCTTC
cdr3_aa: CSAPSWEGQGRNYNEQFF
j_call: TRBJ2-1
v_call: TRBV29-1
d_call: TRBD1
clone_size: -

cdr3_nt: TGTGCCTGGGCCGACGGCAGAAACACCATATATTTT
cdr3_aa: CAWADGRNTIYF
j_call: TRBJ1-3
v_call: TRBV30
d_call: -
clone_size: -

cdr3_nt: TGCGCCAGCAGCCGCGGGAGGGTCACCTACAATGAGCAGTTCTTC
cdr3_aa: CASSRGRVTYNEQFF
j_call: TRBJ2-1
v_call: TRBV4-3
d_call: TRBD2
clone_size: -

cdr3_nt: TGTGCCAGCACGACCCGGGGCCACAGCTCCTACGAGCAGTACTTC
cdr3_aa: CASTTRGHSSYEQYF
j_call: TRBJ2-7
v_call: TRBV6-2/TRBV6-3
d_call: -
clone_size: -

cdr3_nt: TGTGCCAGTAGTAACGGACAGCGGAAGAAAGAGACCCAGTACTTC
cdr3_aa: CASSNGQRKKETQYF
j_call: TRBJ2-5
v_call: TRBV19
d_call: -
clone_size: few

cdr3_nt: -
cdr3_aa: CSVGTGTVAFF
j_call: TRBJ1-4
v_call: TRBV29-1
d_call: -
clone_size: -

cdr3_nt: TGTGCCAGTAGTCCGACCTGGGGTAGCGGCCAAGAGACCCAGTACTTC
cdr3_aa: CASSPTWGSGQETQYF
j_call: TRBJ2-5
v_call: TRBV19
d_call: -
clone_size: -

cdr3_nt: TGCAGTGCTATACCTCCCCAGGGACAGGGGGTCCCATGGGGTGGCTACACCTTC
cdr3_aa: CSAIPPQGQGVPWGGYTF
j_call: TRBJ1-2
v_call: TRBV20-1
d_call: TRBD1
clone_size: -

cdr3_nt: TGTGCCAGCAGCGTAGCGGGGGGGGGGGATACGCAGTATTTT
cdr3_aa: CASSVAGGGDTQYF
j_call: TRBJ2-3
v_call: TRBV6-1
d_call: TRBD2
clone_size: -

cdr3_nt: TGTGCCAGCAGTGGAACCTTGGGATACTACAATGAGCAGTTCTTC
cdr3_aa: CASSGTLGYYNEQFF
j_call: TRBJ2-1
v_call: TRBV6-1
d_call: -
clone_size: -